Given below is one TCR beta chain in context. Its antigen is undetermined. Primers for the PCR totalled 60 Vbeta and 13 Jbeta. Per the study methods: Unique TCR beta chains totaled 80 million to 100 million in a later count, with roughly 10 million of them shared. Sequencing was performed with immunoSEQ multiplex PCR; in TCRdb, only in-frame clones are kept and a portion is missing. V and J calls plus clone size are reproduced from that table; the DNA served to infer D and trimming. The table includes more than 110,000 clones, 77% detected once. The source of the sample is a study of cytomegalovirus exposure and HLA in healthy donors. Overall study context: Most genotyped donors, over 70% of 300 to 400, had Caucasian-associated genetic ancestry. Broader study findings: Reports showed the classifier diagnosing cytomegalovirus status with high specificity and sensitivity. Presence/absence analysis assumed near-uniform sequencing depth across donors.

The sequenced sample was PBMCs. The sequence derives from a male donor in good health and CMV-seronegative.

The CDR3 protein is CASSLPIPGQEFWEQYF. The CDR3 coding sequence is TGTGCCAGCAGCTTGCCGATTCCGGGACAGGAGTTTTGGGAGCAGTACTTC. The chain employs TRBV5-5 and TRBJ2-7; 8 bases match TRBD1. V lost 1 base and J lost 7; bases outside the gene matches: 16. CDR3 length equals 17 residues. Germline CDR1 SGHKS, CDR2 YYEKEE (reference sequence).